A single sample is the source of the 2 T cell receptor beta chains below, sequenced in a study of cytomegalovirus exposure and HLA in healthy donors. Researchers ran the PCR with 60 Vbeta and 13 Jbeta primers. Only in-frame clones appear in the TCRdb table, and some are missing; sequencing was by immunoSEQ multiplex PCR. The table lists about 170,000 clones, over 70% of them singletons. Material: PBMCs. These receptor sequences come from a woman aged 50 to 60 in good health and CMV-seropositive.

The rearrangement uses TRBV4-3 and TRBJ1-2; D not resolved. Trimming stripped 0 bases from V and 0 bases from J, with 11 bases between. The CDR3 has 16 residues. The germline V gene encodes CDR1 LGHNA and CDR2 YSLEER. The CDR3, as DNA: TGCGCCAGCAGCCAAGATCTAGGTGAAGCTAACTATGGCTACACCTTC. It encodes CASSQDLGEANYGYTF.

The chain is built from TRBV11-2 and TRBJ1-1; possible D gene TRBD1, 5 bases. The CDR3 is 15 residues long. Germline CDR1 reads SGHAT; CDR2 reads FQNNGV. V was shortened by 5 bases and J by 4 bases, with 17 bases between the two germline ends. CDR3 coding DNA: TGTGCCAGCAGCCTCCCGGGGGGGGTAGGCACTGAAGCTTTCTTT. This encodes CASSLPGGVGTEAFF.